The 5 T cell receptor beta chains presented below share a single source sample, sequenced in a study of T cells in Graves' hyperthyroidism and ophthalmopathy. RNA transcripts were the template for amplifying TCR beta CDR3 regions. Researchers ran a first-round RT-PCR on the TCR CDR3 using the HTBI primer set. TCRdb reanalysed the multiplex PCR reads using MiXCR and keeps one entry per CDR3 protein. The top ten hold roughly 49% of the sample, which has some 530,000 distinct CDR3 sequences, about 22% seen once. Sequenced material: blood. These receptors were taken from a woman in her sixties or seventies with Graves' ophthalmopathy.

As to this clonotype: Just one base apart from a much larger clone, this may be a read error. The CDR3 region has the DNA TGTGTCAGCAGGGGGGACAGGGCCACAGACCAGCCCCAGCATTTT. It codes for CVSRGDRATDQPQHF. This rearrangement joins TRBV2 to TRBJ1-5; 9 nucleotides agree with TRBD1. This CDR3 spans 15 amino acids. Germline-derived CDR1 and CDR2 are SNHLY and FYNNEI.

The chain uses TRBV3-1 and TRBJ2-7; 14 positions agree with TRBD2. Germline lookup yields CDR1 LGHDT and CDR2 YNNKEL (reference sequence). J was trimmed by 6 bases and V by 4 bases; bases with no gene match: 5. The CDR3 sequence is 15 residues long. The CDR3 reads CASSPGLAGASEQYF. In nucleotides, the CDR3 is TGTGCCAGCAGCCCGGGACTAGCGGGAGCGTCCGAGCAGTACTTC.

This clonotype was detected only a few times. The chain couples TRBV4-1 to TRBJ1-1; D is possibly TRBD1 (5 bases). This CDR3 is built from 15 residues. Germline-derived CDR1 and CDR2 are MGHRA and YSYEKL. V lost 4 bases, J lost 1 base, and 13 bases lay in between. CDR3 bases: TGCGCCAGCAGCCGCCGAGCGACAGCGAACACTGAAGCTTTCTTT. Translating gives CASSRRATANTEAFF.

This clonotype was counted between two and nine times. The CDR3 DNA follows: TGTGCCTGGAGTTCCATGGGGAGCCAACGAGAGACCCAGTACTTC. Its protein is CAWSSMGSQRETQYF. V is TRBV30 and J is TRBJ2-5; weak D call: TRBD2 (5 bases). Germline CDR1 is GTSNPN and CDR2 is SVGIG (reference sequence). The CDR3 consists of 15 residues. Trimming took off 2 bases at V and 4 bases at J, with 17 bases between the two ends.

In its sample, this clonotype was seen a few times. The V call is TRBV5-1, the J call TRBJ2-2, with D maybe TRBD1 (5 bases). Trimming removed 5 bases from V and 6 bases from J, with 14 bases in between. The CDR3 has 14 amino acids. The germline CDR1 and CDR2 sequences are SGHRS and YFSETQ. Here the CDR3 reads CASSSGGAAGELFF. CDR3 DNA sequence: TGCGCCAGCAGTTCCGGTGGGGCCGCCGGGGAGCTGTTTTTT. Using reference TRBV5-1 and TRBJ2-2 for the parts outside the CDR3, the full variable domain is KAGVTQTPRYLIKTRGQQVTLSCSPISGHRSVSWYQQTPGQGLQFLFEYFSETQRNKGNFPGRFSGRQFSNSRSEMNVSTLELGDSALYLCASSSGGAAGELFFGEGSRLTVL.